This T cell receptor beta chain appears in the sequencing data of a study of blood T cell repertoires in COVID-19. CDR1 is SQVTM and CDR2 is ANQGSEA in the germline V gene. The V segment lost 3 bases and the J segment 2 bases; nucleotides outside the gene matches: 4. The CDR3 spans 16 residues. Produced via immunoSEQ multiplex PCR; TCRdb's table is partial and in-frame only. The sample lists some 240,000 clones; approximately 82% were seen once. This TCR came from a woman aged 40 to 50 who had recovered from COVID-19. The chain uses TRBV29-1 and TRBJ2-2; 12 bases agree with TRBD2. Source material: peripheral blood. The CDR3 sequence is CSVDTSGGPNTGELFF. CDR3 in DNA: TGCAGCGTTGACACTAGCGGGGGGCCAAACACCGGGGAGCTGTTTTTT.